Presented here are 17 T cell receptor beta chains from one specimen sequenced in a study of T cells in Graves' hyperthyroidism and ophthalmopathy. TCR beta CDR3 region amplification was performed from RNA transcripts. With the HTBI primer set, the TCR CDR3 went through a first round of RT-PCR. TCRdb re-called the multiplex PCR reads with MiXCR, one entry per CDR3 protein. This sample has roughly 700,000 distinct CDR3 sequences, with 13% to 15% found just once. Sequenced material: blood. The receptors shown here come from a woman aged 18 to 35 with Graves' hyperthyroidism.

The J gene is TRBJ1-1, the V gene TRBV5-1, with 8 bases that match TRBD1. The CDR3 extends over 15 amino acids. With 5 bases clipped from V and 5 bases from J, the junction kept 11 bases outside the gene matches. Germline V gene sequence: CDR1 SGHRS, CDR2 YFSETQ. CDR3 coding DNA: TGCGCCAGCAGTTCAGAGCAGGGGGCGCGAACTGAAGCTTTCTTT. This sequence encodes CASSSEQGARTEAFF.

CDR3 DNA: TGTGCCAGCAGTCTAAACAGGGCTAACTATGGCTACACCTTC. It translates to CASSLNRANYGYTF. The chain uses TRBV6-1 and TRBJ1-2; possibly TRBD1 for D (6 bases). V gave up 5 bases and J gave up 0 bases, with 10 bases separating them. CDR3 length equals 14 residues. Germline CDR1 reads MNHNS; CDR2 reads SASEGT.

This clonotype was observed many times. The rearrangement links TRBV19 to TRBJ1-1, with a weak D call TRBD1 (5 bases). The length of the CDR3 is 14 residues. Germline loops: CDR1 LNHDA, CDR2 SQIVND (reference sequence). Trimming stripped 3 bases from V and 6 bases from J, with 14 bases between. The CDR3 spells CASSIKRGVAEAFF. The CDR3 DNA sequence: TGTGCCAGTAGTATTAAGCGAGGGGTGGCTGAAGCTTTCTTT. Drawing the rest from reference TRBV19 and TRBJ1-1, the complete variable domain is DGGITQSPKYLFRKEGQNVTLSCEQNLNHDAMYWYRQDPGQGLRLIYYSQIVNDFQKGDIAEGYSVSREKKESFPLTVTSAQKNPTAFYLCASSIKRGVAEAFFGQGTRLTVV.

The table lists this clonotype with many counts. This chain joins TRBV6-1 and TRBJ2-1; perhaps TRBD1 as D (5 bases). Germline CDR1 is MNHNS and CDR2 is SASEGT. CDR3 length: 14 amino acids. Trimming left V 8 bases short and J 5 bases short, with 16 bases between. The CDR3 nucleotides are TGTGCCAGCGCCACCTGGGGCTTCAACAATGAGCAGTTCTTC. Translation: CASATWGFNNEQFF.

This sequence joins TRBV11-3 and TRBJ2-1, with 14 nucleotides matching TRBD2. CDR3 length: 16 amino acids. The V segment lost 5 bases and the J segment 12 bases; nucleotides outside the gene matches: 12. Per the germline V gene, CDR1 is SGHNT and CDR2 is YENEEA. The CDR3 bases are TGTGCCAGCAGCCGGATAGGGGGACTAGCGGGAGATGTGCAGTTCTTC. It codes for CASSRIGGLAGDVQFF. Looking up the rest from reference TRBV11-3 and TRBJ2-1 gives the full variable domain: EAGVVQSPRYKIIEKKQPVAFWCNPISGHNTLYWYLQNLGQGPELLIRYENEEAVDDSQLPKDRFSAERLKGVDSTLKIQPAELGDSAVYLCASSRIGGLAGDVQFFGPGTRLTVL.

This clonotype was seen once. V and J are TRBV7-6 and TRBJ2-1; perhaps TRBD2 as D (6 bases). Trimming stripped 5 bases from V and 3 bases from J, with 14 bases between. CDR3 length: 15 amino acids. Germline-derived CDR1 and CDR2 are SGHVS and FNYEAQ. CDR3 coding DNA: TGTGCCAGCAGCCCCGCCGGGGGATTCTACAATGAGCAGTTCTTC. Protein sequence: CASSPAGGFYNEQFF.

This clonotype showed up just a few times. J is TRBJ2-1 and V is TRBV19, with 9 positions matching TRBD2. CDR3 length equals 14 residues. Germline V gene data show CDR1 as LNHDA and CDR2 as SQIVND (reference sequence). V gave up 10 bases and J gave up 5 bases; unmatched junction bases: 9. The CDR3 bases are TGTGCCACCCGACCCCGACTAGCGGACAATGAGCAGTTCTTC. It specifies CATRPRLADNEQFF.

The chain has TRBV7-2 and TRBJ2-3; D perhaps matches TRBD1 (5 bases). V was trimmed by 1 base and J by 4 bases, leaving 9 bases between them. There are 14 residues in the CDR3. CDR1 is SGHTA and CDR2 is FQGNSA in the germline V gene. The CDR3 reads CTSSLGRGPDTQYF. In DNA, the CDR3 is TGTACCAGCAGCTTAGGAAGGGGCCCAGATACGCAGTATTTT.

This clonotype was observed at least ten times. The chain has TRBV5-5 and TRBJ2-7, with 8 bases that match TRBD1. With 2 bases clipped from V and 1 base from J, the junction kept 5 bases outside the gene matches. The CDR3 loop spans 15 amino acids. The germline CDR1 and CDR2 sequences are SGHKS and YYEKEE (reference sequence). This CDR3 is CASSFAQGVSYEQYF. For the CDR3, the DNA is TGTGCCAGCAGCTTCGCACAGGGGGTTTCCTACGAGCAGTACTTC.

This clonotype was counted ten times or more. The CDR3 DNA reads TGTGCCAGCAGTGACAGGATCGGGCAGTTCTTC. It encodes CASSDRIGQFF. This chain uses TRBV2 with TRBJ2-1, with D uncertain. The CDR3 consists of 11 residues. Trimming took 3 bases from V and 12 from J, leaving 9 bases between them. CDR1 and CDR2 (germline): SNHLY, FYNNEI.

This clonotype was seen more than once but under ten times. J is TRBJ1-4 and V is TRBV28; 9 bases are shared with TRBD1. Germline V CDR1 and CDR2: MDHEN, SYDVKM. This CDR3 contains 15 residues. The ends lost 6 bases at V and 3 bases at J; junction bases unmatched: 5. The CDR3 loop is CASSSQGASNEKLFF. The CDR3 nucleotides are TGTGCCAGCAGCTCACAGGGGGCATCTAATGAAAAACTGTTTTTT.

As to this clonotype: A much larger clone lies one base from this, so it may be a read error. This chain connects TRBV2 to TRBJ2-7; possibly TRBD2 for D (5 bases). The J call is doubtful: the DNA matches TRBJ2-1 better. Germline assignment: CDR1 SNHLY and CDR2 FYNNEI. The CDR3 extends over 13 amino acids. This CDR3 reads CAIMTLGGYEQFF. The CDR3 nucleotides are TGTGCCATCATGACACTTGGAGGCTACGAGCAGTTCTTC.

There are a few counts of this clonotype. The chain employs TRBV12-3 or TRBV12-4 and TRBJ2-1, with 8 bases fitting TRBD2. The CDR3 has 14 residues. V trimming: 6 bases; J trimming: 8 bases; junction bases outside the gene matches: 9. As DNA, the CDR3 is TGTGCCAGCAGGTCGGGACTAGTGGTCGATGAGCAGTTCTTC. Translating gives CASRSGLVVDEQFF.

This clonotype was counted only a few times. The chain uses TRBV6-2 or TRBV6-3 and TRBJ2-1; 8 nucleotides align to TRBD2. CDR1 and CDR2 from the germline V gene are MNHEY and SVGEGT. Trimming at V came to 2 bases and at J to 6 bases, leaving 9 bases not matched to a gene. The CDR3 extends over 16 amino acids. In DNA form, the CDR3 reads TGTGCCAGCAGTTACCCCTGGAGCGGGGGATGCAATGAGCAGTTCTTC. This codes for CASSYPWSGGCNEQFF.

This clonotype was observed many times. The chain carries TRBV3-1 and TRBJ2-1; 9 positions match TRBD2. The V and J ends lost 4 bases and 12 bases, in that order; junction bases with no gene match: 10. This CDR3 spans 14 amino acids. CDR1 and CDR2 (germline): LGHDT, YNNKEL (reference sequence). This chain's CDR3 is CASSLPSAGGGQFF. DNA for the CDR3: TGTGCCAGCAGCCTCCCATCTGCGGGGGGGGGGCAGTTCTTC.

This clonotype occurred a few times. The chain has TRBV20-1 and TRBJ1-1, with D unresolved. The CDR3 consists of 11 residues. V was cut by 8 bases and J by 1 base, with 8 bases left in between. Germline V gene data show CDR1 as DFQATT and CDR2 as SNEGSKA (reference sequence). The DNA for the CDR3 is TGCAGTCTACCTTGGAACACTGAAGCTTTCTTT. It translates to CSLPWNTEAFF.

This clonotype was counted ten times or more. The chain combines TRBV6-2 or TRBV6-3 with TRBJ2-1; 7 bases map to TRBD2. The CDR3 contains 15 residues. Trimming cost V 6 bases and J 4 bases; bases outside gene matches: 9. The V gene's germline CDR1 is MNHEY and CDR2 SVGEGT. CDR3 in DNA: TGTGCCAGCAGCCTGGGACTAAGACCTTACAATGAGCAGTTCTTC. It yields the protein CASSLGLRPYNEQFF.